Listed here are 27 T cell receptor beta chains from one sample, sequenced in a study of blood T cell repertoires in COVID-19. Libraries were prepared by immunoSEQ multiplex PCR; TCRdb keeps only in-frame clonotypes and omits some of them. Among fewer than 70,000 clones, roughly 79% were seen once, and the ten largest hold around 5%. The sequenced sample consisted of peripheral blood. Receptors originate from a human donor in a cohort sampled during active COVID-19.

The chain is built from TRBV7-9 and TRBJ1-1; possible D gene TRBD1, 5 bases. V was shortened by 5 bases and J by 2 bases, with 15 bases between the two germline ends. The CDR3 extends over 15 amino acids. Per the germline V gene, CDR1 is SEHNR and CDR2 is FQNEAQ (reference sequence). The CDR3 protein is CASSPFRGGNTEAFF. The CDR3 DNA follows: TGTGCCAGCAGCCCCTTCCGGGGGGGAAACACTGAAGCTTTCTTT.

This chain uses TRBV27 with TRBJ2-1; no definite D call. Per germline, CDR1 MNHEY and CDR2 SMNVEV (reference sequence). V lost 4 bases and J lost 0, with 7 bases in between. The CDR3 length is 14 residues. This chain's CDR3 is CASSSSFSYNEQFF. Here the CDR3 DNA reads TGTGCCAGCAGTTCGAGTTTCTCCTACAATGAGCAGTTCTTC.

The CDR3 loop reads CASSLGTGLYGYTF. The CDR3 nucleotides are TGTGCCAGCAGTCTAGGGACAGGCCTCTATGGCTACACCTTC. The chain recombines TRBV28 with TRBJ1-2; the match to TRBD1 covers 8 bases. Germline values: CDR1 MDHEN, CDR2 SYDVKM. V trimming: 5 bases; J trimming: 4 bases; junction bases outside the gene matches: 6. The CDR3 spans 14 residues.

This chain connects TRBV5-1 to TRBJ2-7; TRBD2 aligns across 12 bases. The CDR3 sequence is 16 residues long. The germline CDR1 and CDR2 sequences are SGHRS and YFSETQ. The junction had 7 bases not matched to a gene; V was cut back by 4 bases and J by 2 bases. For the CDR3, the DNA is TGCGCCAGCAGCGTAAGGACTAGCGGGAAAACCTACGAGCAGTACTTC. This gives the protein CASSVRTSGKTYEQYF. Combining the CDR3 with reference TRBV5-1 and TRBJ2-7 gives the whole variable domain KAGVTQTPRYLIKTRGQQVTLSCSPISGHRSVSWYQQTPGQGLQFLFEYFSETQRNKGNFPGRFSGRQFSNSRSEMNVSTLELGDSALYLCASSVRTSGKTYEQYFGPGTRLTVT.

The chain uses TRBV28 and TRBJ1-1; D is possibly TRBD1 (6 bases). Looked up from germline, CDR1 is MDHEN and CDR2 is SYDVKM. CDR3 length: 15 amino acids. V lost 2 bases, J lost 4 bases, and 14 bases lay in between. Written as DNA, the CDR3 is TGTGCCAGCAGTTTAGAAGGGGGACGGAGCACTGAAGCTTTCTTT. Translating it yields CASSLEGGRSTEAFF.

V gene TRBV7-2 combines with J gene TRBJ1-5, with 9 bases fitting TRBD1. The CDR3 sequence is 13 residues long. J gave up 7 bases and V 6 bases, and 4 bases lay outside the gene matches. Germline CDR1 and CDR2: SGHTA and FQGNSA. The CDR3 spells CASSPTGGQPQHF. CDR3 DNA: TGTGCCAGCAGTCCTACAGGGGGCCAGCCCCAGCATTTT.

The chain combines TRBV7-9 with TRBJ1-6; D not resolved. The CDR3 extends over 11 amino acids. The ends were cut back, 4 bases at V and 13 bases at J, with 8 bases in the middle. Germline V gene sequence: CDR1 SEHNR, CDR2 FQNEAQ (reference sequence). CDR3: CASSSQVPLHF. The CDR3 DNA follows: TGTGCCAGCAGCTCCCAGGTCCCCCTCCACTTT.

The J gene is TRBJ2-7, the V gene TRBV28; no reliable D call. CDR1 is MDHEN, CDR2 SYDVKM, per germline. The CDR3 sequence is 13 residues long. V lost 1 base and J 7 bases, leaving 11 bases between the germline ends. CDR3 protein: CASSLLRLPEQYF. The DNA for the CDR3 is TGTGCCAGCAGTTTATTGCGACTGCCTGAGCAGTACTTC.

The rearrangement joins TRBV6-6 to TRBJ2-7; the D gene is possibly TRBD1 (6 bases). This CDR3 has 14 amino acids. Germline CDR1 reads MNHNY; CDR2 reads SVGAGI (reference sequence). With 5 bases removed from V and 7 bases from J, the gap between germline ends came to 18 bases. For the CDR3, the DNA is TGTGCCAGCAGTCCCGCAGGGGCCGCTGGGGAGCAGTACTTC. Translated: CASSPAGAAGEQYF.

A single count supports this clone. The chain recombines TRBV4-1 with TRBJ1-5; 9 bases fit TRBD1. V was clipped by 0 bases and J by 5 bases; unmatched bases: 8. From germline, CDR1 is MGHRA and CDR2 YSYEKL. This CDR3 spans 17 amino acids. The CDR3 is CASSQDSLGQGHQPQHF. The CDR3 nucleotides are TGCGCCAGCAGCCAAGATTCGTTGGGACAGGGACATCAGCCCCAGCATTTT.

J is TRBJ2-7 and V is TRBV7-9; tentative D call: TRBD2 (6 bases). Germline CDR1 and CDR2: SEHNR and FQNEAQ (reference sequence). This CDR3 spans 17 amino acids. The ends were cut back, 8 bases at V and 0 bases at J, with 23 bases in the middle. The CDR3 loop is CASGGDPIDRSSYEQYF. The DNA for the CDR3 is TGTGCCAGCGGAGGGGATCCAATCGACCGGAGCTCCTACGAGCAGTACTTC.

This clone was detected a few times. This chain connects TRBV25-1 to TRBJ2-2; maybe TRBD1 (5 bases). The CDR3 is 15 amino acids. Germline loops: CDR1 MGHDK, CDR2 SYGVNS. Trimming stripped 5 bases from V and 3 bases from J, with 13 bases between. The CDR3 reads CASSPRRAYTGELFF. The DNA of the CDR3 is TGTGCCAGCAGTCCCCGCAGGGCGTACACCGGGGAGCTGTTTTTT.

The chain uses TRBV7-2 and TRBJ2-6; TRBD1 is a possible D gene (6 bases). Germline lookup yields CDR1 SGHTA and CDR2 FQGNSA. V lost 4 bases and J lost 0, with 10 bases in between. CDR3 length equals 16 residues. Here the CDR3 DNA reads TGTGCCAGCAGCTCCTCACAGGGCTCTGGGGCCAACGTCCTGACTTTC. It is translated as CASSSSQGSGANVLTF.

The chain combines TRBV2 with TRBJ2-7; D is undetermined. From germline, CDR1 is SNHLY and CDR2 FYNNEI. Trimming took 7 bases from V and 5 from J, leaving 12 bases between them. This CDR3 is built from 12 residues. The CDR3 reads CASTRGSNEQYF. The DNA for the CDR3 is TGTGCCAGCACCCGAGGAAGTAACGAGCAGTACTTC.

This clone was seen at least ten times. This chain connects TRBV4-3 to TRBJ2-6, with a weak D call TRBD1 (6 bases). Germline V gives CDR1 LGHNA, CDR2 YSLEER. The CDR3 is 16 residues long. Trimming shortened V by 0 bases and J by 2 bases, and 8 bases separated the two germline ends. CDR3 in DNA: TGCGCCAGCAGCCAAGAACAGGGCGCTGGGGCCAACGTCCTGACTTTC. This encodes CASSQEQGAGANVLTF.

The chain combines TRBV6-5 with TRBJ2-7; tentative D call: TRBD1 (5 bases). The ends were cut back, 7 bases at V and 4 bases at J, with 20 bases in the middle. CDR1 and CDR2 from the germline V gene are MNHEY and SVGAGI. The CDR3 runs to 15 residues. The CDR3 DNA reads TGTGCCAGCACCGCCGGGCAGGGCCAATGGTACGAGCAGTACTTC. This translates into CASTAGQGQWYEQYF.

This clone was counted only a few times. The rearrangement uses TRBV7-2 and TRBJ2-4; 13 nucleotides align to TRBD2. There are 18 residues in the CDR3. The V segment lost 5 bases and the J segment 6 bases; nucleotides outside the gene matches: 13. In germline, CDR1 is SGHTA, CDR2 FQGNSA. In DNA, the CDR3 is TGTGCCAGCAGCCCTGGACTAGCGGGAGTCGGGTTTCGAAACATTCAGTACTTC. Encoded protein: CASSPGLAGVGFRNIQYF. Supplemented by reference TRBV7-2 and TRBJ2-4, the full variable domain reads GAGVSQSPSNKVTEKGKDVELRCDPISGHTALYWYRQSLGQGLEFLIYFQGNSAPDKSGLPSDRFSAERTGGSVSTLTIQRTQQEDSAVYLCASSPGLAGVGFRNIQYFGAGTRLSVL.

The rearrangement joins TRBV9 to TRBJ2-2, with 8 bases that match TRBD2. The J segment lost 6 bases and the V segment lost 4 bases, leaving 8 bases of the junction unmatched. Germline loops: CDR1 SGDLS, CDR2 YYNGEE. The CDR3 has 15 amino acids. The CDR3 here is CASSTHSGIAGELFF. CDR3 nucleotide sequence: TGTGCCAGCAGCACACATAGCGGGATTGCCGGGGAGCTGTTTTTT.

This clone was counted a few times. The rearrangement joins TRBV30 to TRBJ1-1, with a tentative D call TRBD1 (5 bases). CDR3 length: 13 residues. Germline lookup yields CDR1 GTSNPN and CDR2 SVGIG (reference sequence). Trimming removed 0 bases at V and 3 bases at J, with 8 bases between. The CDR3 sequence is CAWSVGEDTEAFF. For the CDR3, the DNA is TGTGCCTGGAGTGTAGGGGAGGACACTGAAGCTTTCTTT.

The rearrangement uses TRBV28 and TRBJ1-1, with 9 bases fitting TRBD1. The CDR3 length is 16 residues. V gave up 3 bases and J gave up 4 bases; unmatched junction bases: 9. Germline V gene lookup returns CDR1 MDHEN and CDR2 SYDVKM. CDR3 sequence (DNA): TGTGCCAGCAGTTTCGGACAGGGGATAGGAAGCACTGAAGCTTTCTTT. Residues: CASSFGQGIGSTEAFF.

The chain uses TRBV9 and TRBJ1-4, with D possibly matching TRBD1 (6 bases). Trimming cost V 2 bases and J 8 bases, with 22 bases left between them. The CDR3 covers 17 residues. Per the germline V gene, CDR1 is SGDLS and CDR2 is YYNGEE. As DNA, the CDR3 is TGTGCCAGCAGCGTCGGGCTTTGGGGGGGCGTGGGAGAAAAACTGTTTTTT. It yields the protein CASSVGLWGGVGEKLFF.

The CDR3 nucleotides are TGTGCCATCAGTTTCGGCGGGGGTTCCTACGAGCAGTACTTC. Translating gives CAISFGGGSYEQYF. The chain uses TRBV10-3 and TRBJ2-7; TRBD2 agrees at 7 bases. With V trimmed by 5 bases and J by 1 base, 5 bases remained unmatched. CDR3 length: 14 residues. Germline V gene lookup returns CDR1 ENHRY and CDR2 SYGVKD.

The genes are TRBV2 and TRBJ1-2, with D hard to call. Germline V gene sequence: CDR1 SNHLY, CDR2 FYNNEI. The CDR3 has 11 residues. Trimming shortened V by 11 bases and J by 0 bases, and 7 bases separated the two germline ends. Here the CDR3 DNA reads TGTGCCGGGAGCACTAACTATGGCTACACCTTC. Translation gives CAGSTNYGYTF.

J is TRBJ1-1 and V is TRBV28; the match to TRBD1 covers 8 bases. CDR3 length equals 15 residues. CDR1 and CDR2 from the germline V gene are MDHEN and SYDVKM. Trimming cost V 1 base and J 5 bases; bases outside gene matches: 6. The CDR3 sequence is CASSLYGRGQTEAFF. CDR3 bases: TGTGCCAGCAGTTTATACGGCAGGGGGCAAACTGAAGCTTTCTTT.

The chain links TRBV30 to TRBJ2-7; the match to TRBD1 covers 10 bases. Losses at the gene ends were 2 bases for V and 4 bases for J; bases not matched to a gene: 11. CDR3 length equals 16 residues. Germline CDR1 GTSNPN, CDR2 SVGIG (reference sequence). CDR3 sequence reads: CAWSQPLPGQGYEQYF. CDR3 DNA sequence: TGTGCCTGGAGTCAGCCCCTTCCGGGACAGGGGTACGAGCAGTACTTC.

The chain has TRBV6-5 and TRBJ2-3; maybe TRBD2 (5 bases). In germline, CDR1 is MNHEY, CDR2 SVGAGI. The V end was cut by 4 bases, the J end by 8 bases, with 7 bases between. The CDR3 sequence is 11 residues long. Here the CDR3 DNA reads TGTGCCAGCAGTTCCCGGGGTACGCAGTATTTT. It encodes CASSSRGTQYF.

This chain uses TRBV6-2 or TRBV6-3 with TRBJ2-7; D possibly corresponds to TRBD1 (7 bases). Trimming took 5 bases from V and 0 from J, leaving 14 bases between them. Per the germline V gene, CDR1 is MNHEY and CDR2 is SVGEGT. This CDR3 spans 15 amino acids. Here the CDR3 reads CASSPTGRSSYEQYF. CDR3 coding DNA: TGTGCCAGCAGTCCGACAGGGAGGAGCTCCTACGAGCAGTACTTC.